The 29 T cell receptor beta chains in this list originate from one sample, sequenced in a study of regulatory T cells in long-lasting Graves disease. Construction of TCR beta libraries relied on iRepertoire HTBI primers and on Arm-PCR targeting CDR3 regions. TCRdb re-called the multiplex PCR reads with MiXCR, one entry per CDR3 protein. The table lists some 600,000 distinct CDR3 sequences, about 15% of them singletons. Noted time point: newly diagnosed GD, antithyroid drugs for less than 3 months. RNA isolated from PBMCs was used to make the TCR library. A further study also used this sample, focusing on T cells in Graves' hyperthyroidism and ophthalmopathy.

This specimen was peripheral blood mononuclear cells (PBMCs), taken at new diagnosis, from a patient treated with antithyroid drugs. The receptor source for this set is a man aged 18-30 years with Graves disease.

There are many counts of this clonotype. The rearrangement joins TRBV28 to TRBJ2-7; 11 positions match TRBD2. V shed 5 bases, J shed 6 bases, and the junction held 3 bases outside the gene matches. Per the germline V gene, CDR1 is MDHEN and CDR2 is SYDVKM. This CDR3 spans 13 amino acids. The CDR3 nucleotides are TGTGCCAGCAGTCTCGGACTAGCGGGCGAGCAGTACTTC. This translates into CASSLGLAGEQYF.

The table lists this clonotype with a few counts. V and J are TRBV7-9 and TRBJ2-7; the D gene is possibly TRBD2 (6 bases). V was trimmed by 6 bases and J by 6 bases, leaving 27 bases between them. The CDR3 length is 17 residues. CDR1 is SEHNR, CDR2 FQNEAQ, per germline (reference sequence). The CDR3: CASSPRGSGTGPREQYF. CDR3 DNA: TGTGCCAGCAGTCCGCGAGGCTCCGGGACTGGCCCCCGCGAGCAGTACTTC.

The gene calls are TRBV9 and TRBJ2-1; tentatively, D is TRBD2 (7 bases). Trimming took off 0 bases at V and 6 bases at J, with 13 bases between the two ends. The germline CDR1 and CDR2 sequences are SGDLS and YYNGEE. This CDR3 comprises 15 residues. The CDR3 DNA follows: TGTGCCAGCAGCGTAGGGGGGGGGCTCGTCAATGAGCAGTTCTTC. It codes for CASSVGGGLVNEQFF.

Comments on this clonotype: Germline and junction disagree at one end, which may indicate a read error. The CDR3 reads CASENSRGTGAFF. CDR3 nucleotides: TGTGCCAGCGAGAACAGCCGAGGGACTGGAGCTTTCTTT. The rearrangement uses TRBV6-4 and TRBJ1-1; TRBD1 might be the D (5 bases). The CDR3 length is 13 residues. The germline gives CDR1 MRHNA, CDR2 SNTAGT.

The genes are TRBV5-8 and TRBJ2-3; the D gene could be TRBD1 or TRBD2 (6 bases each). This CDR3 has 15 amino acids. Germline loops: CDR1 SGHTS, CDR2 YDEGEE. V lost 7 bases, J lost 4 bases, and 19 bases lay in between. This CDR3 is CASLQGRGGPDTQYF. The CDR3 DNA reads TGTGCCAGCCTCCAAGGCAGGGGAGGCCCAGATACGCAGTATTTT.

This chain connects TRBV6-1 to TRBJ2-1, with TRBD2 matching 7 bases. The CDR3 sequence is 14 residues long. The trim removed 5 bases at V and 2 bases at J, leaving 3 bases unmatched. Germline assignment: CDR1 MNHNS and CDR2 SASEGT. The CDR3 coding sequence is TGTGCCAGCAGTCTAGCGGTTACCTACAATGAGCAGTTCTTC. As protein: CASSLAVTYNEQFF.

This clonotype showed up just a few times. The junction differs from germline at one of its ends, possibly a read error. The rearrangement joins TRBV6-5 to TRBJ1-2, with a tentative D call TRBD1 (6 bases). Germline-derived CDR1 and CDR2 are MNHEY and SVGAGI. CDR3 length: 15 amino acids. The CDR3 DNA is TGTGCCAGCAGTTACTCAGCAGGGGTCTTGGAAGGCTGCACCTTC. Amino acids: CASSYSAGVLEGCTF.

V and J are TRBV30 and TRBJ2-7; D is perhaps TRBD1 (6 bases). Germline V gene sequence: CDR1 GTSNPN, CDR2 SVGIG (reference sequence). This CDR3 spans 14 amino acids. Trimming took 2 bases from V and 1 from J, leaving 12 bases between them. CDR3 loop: CAWSPDRSSYEQYF. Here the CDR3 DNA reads TGTGCCTGGAGTCCCGACAGGTCTTCCTACGAGCAGTACTTC.

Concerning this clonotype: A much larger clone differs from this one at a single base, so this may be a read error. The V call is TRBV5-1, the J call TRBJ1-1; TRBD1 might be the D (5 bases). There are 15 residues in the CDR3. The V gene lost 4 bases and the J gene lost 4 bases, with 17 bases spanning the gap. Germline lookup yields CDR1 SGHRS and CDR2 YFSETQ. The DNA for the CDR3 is TGCGCCAGCAGCGTGGACGAGGCGGGGGGCACTGAAGCTTTCTTT. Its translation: CASSVDEAGGTEAFF.

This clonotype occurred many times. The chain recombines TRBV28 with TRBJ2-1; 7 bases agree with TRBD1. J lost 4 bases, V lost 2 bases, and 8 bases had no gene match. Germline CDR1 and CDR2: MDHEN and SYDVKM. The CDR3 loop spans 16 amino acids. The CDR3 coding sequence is TGTGCCAGCAGTTTAACAGGGGTCTGGGGATACAATGAGCAGTTCTTC. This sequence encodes CASSLTGVWGYNEQFF.

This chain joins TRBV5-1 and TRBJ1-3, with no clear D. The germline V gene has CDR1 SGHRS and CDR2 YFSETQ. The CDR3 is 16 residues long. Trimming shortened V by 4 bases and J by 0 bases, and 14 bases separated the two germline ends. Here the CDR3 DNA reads TGCGCCAGCAGCCCCGGCGGGGATACCTCTGGAAACACCATATATTTT. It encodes CASSPGGDTSGNTIYF. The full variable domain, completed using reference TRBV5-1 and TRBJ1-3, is KAGVTQTPRYLIKTRGQQVTLSCSPISGHRSVSWYQQTPGQGLQFLFEYFSETQRNKGNFPGRFSGRQFSNSRSEMNVSTLELGDSALYLCASSPGGDTSGNTIYFGEGSWLTVV.

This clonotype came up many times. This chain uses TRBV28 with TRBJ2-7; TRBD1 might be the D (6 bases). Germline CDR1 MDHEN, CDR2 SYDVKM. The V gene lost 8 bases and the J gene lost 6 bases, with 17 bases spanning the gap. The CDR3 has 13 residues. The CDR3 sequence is CASGGQRRTEQYF. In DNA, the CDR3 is TGTGCCAGCGGGGGCCAGCGACGAACCGAGCAGTACTTC.

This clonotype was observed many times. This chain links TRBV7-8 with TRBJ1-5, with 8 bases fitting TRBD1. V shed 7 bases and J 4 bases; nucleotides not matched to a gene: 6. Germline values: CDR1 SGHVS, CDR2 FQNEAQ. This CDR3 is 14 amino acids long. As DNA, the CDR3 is TGTGCCAGCACCCGGGACAGGAATAATCAGCCCCAGCATTTT. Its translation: CASTRDRNNQPQHF. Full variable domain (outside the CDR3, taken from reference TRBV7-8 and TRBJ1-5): GAGVSQSPRYKVAKRGQDVALRCDPISGHVSLFWYQQALGQGPEFLTYFQNEAQLDKSGLPSDRFFAERPEGSVSTLKIQRTQQEDSAVYLCASTRDRNNQPQHFGDGTRLSIL.

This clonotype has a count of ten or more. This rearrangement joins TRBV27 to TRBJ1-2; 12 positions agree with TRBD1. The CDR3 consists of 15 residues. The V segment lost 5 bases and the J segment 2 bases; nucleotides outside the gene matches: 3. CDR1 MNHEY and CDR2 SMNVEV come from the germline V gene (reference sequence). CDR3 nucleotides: TGTGCCAGCAGTCCGGGACAGGGGGCAAACTATGGCTACACCTTC. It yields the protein CASSPGQGANYGYTF.

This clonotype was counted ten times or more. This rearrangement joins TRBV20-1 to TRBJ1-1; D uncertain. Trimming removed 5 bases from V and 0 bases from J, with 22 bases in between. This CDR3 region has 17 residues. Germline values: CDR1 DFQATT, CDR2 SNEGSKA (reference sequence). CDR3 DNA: TGCAGTGCTCCCACCGTCGAACCCCGACGGATGAACACTGAAGCTTTCTTT. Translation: CSAPTVEPRRMNTEAFF.

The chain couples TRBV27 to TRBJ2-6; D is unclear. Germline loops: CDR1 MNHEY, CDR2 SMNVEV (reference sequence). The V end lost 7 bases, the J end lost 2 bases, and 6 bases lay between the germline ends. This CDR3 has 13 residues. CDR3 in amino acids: CASTGAGANVLTF. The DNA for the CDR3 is TGTGCCAGCACGGGCGCTGGGGCCAACGTCCTGACTTTC.

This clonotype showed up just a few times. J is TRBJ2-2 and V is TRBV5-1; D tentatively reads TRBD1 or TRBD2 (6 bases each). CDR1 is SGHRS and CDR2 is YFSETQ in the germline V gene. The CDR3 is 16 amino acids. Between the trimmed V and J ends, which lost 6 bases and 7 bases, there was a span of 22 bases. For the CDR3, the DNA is TGCGCCAGCACCCTAGGGGGGACCCCATATGGCGGGGAGCTGTTTTTT. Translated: CASTLGGTPYGGELFF.

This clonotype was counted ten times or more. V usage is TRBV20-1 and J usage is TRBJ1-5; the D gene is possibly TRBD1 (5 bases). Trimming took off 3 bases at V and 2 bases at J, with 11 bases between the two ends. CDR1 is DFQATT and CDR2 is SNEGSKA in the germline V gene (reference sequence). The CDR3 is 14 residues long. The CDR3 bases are TGCAGTGCTAGTGGGGGATTTGGCAATCAGCCCCAGCATTTT. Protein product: CSASGGFGNQPQHF.

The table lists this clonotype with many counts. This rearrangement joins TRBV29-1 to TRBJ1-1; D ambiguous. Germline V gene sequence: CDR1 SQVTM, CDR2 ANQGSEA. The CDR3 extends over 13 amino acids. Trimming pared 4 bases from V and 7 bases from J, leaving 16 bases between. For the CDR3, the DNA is TGCAGCGTTGGATCAATGGGAACCTATGAAGCTTTCTTT. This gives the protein CSVGSMGTYEAFF.

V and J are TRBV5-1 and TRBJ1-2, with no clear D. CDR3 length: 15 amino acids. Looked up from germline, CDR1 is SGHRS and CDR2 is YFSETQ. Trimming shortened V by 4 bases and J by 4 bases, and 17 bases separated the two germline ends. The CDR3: CASSPRTEGAYGYTF. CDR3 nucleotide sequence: TGCGCCAGCAGCCCGCGGACGGAGGGCGCCTATGGCTACACCTTC.

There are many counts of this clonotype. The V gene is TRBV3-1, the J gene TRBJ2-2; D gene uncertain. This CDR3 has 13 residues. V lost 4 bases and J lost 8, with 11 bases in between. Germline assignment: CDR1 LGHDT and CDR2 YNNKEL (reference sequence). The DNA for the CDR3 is TGTGCCAGCAGCCTCTTTGTTGCAGGGGAGCTGTTTTTT. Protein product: CASSLFVAGELFF.

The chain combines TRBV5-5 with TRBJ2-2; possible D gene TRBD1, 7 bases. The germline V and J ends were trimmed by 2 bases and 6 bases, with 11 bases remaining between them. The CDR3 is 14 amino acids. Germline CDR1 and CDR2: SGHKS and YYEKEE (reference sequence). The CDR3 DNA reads TGTGCCAGCAGCTTAGACAGGGAGGCCGGGGAGCTGTTTTTT. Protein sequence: CASSLDREAGELFF.

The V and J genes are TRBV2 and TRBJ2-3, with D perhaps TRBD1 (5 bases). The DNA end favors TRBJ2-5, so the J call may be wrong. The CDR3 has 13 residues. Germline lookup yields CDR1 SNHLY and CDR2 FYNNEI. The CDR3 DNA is TGTGCCAGCAGTAAAAATAGGGGAGAGACCCAGTACTTC. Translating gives CASSKNRGETQYF.

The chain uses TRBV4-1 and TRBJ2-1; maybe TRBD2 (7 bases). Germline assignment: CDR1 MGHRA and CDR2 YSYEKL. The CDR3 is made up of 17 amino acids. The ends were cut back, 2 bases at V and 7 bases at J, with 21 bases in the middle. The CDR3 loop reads CASSQTRGAPGANEQFF. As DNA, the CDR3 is TGCGCCAGCAGCCAAACCCGGGGGGCTCCCGGCGCGAATGAGCAGTTCTTC.

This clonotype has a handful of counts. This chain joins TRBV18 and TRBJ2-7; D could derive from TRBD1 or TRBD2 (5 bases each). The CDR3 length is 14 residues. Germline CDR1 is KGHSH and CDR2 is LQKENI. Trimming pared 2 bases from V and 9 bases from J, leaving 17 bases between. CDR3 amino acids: CASSPAPGTVGQYF. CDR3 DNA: TGTGCCAGCTCACCAGCCCCAGGGACCGTGGGGCAGTACTTC.

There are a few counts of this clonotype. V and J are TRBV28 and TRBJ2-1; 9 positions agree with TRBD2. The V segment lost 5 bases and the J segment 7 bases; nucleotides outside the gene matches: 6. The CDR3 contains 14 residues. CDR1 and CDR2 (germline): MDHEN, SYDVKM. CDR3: CASSILSGSNEQFF. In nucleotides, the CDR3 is TGTGCCAGCAGTATCCTTAGCGGGAGTAATGAGCAGTTCTTC.

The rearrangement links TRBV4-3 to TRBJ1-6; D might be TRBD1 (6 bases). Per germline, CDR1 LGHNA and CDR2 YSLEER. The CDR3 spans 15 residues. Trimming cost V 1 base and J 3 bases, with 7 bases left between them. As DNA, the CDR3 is TGCGCCAGCAGCCAAGGGGACAACTATAATTCACCCCTCCACTTT. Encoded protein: CASSQGDNYNSPLHF.

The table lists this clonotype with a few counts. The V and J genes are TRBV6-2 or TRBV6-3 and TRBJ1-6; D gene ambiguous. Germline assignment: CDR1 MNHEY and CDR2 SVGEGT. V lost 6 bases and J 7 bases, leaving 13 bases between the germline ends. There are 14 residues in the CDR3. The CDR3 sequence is CASRKDQPNSPLHF. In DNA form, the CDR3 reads TGTGCCAGCAGAAAGGACCAACCCAATTCACCCCTCCACTTT.

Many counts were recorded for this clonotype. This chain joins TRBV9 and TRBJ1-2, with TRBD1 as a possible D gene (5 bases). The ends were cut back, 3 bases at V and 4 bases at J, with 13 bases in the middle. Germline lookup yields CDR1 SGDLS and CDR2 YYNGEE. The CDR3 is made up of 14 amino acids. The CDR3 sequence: CASSAPGGGYGYTF. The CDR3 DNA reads TGTGCCAGCAGCGCACCCGGCGGGGGCTATGGCTACACCTTC.